The T cell receptor (beta chain) under discussion was sequenced for a study of regulatory T cells in long-lasting Graves disease. Building of the TCR beta libraries involved iRepertoire HTBI primers and Arm-PCR of CDR3 regions. From the multiplex PCR reads, TCRdb called clonotypes with MiXCR, one entry per CDR3 protein. The table has 350,000 to 450,000 distinct CDR3 sequences, over 12% seen once. Time point given: newly diagnosed GD, antithyroid drugs for less than 3 months. Construction of the TCR library relied on RNA isolated from PBMCs. An endocrinology department in Xi'an, China, supplied the patients. CDR1 is SGHVS and CDR2 is FQNEAQ in the germline V gene. CDR3 size: 19 residues. This clonotype was picked up one time. At one boundary the junction diverges from the germline segment, which might be a read error. The same data also contributed to another study, on T cells in Graves' hyperthyroidism and ophthalmopathy. That work adds: In the first-round RT-PCR of the TCR CDR3, the HTBI primer set was used.

The chain combines TRBV7-8 with TRBJ2-3; possible D gene TRBD1, 6 bases. This clonotype was sampled from a middle-aged woman with Graves disease. The source was peripheral blood mononuclear cells (PBMCs), collected at new diagnosis, from a patient treated with antithyroid drugs. CDR3 nucleotides: TGTGCCAGCAGCTTAGTAGTAGGCAGGGAAAACTCTAGGACAGATGCGCAGTATTTT. Protein product: CASSLVVGRENSRTDAQYF.